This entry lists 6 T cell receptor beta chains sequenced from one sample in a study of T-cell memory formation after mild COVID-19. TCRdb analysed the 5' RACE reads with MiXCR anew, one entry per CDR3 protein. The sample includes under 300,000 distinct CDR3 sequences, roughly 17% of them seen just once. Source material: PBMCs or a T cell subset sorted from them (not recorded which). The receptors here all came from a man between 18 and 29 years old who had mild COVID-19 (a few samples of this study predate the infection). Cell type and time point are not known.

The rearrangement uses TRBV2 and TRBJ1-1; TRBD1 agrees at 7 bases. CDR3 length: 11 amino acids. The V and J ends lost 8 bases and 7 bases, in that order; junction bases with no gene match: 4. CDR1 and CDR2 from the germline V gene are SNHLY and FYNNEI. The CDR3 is CASGRDSEAFF. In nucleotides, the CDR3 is TGTGCCAGCGGTAGGGACAGTGAAGCTTTCTTT.

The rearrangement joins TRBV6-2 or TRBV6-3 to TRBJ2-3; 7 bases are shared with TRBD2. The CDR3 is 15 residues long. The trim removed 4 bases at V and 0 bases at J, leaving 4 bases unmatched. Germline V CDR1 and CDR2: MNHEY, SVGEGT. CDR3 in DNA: TGTGCCAGCAGTTTTCCAGCGGGGAGCACAGATACGCAGTATTTT. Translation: CASSFPAGSTDTQYF.

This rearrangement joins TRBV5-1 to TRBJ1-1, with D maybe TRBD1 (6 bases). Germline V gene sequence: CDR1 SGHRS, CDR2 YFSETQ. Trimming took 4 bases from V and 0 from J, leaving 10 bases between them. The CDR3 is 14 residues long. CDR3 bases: TGCGCCAGCAGCCGCGGACAGTTGAACACTGAAGCTTTCTTT. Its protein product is CASSRGQLNTEAFF.

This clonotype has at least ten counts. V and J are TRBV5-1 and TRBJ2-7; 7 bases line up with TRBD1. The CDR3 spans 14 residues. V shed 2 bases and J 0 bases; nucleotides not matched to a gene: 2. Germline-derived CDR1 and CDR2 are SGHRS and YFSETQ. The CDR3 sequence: CASSFPGGSYEQYF. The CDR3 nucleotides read TGCGCCAGCAGCTTTCCAGGGGGCTCCTACGAGCAGTACTTC.

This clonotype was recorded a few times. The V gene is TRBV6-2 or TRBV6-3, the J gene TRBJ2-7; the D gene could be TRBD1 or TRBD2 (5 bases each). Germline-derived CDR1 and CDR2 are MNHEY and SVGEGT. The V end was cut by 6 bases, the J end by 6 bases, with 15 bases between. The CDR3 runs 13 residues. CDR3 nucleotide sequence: TGTGCCAGCAGGGGAAGGGGAGCTCGCGAGCAGTACGTC. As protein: CASRGRGAREQYV.

This CDR3 reads CASSVEGQGSEAFF. DNA of the CDR3: TGTGCCAGCAGCGTGGAAGGACAGGGTTCTGAAGCTTTCTTT. The chain links TRBV9 to TRBJ1-1, with 8 bases lining up with TRBD1. The CDR3 consists of 14 residues. With 2 bases clipped from V and 6 bases from J, the junction kept 6 bases outside the gene matches. Germline V gives CDR1 SGDLS, CDR2 YYNGEE. Complete variable domain (other parts from reference TRBV9 and TRBJ1-1): DSGVTQTPKHLITATGQRVTLRCSPRSGDLSVYWYQQSLDQGLQFLIQYYNGEERAKGNILERFSAQQFPDLHSELNLSSLELGDSALYFCASSVEGQGSEAFFGQGTRLTVV.